This TCR beta chain is from a study of T-cell memory formation after mild COVID-19. Study-wide context: Clustering of TCRs was largely donor specific.

Study findings and constraints: Contracting CD4+ clones were located mainly in CM and EM, and CD8+ clones in EMRA.

Germline CDR1 and CDR2: SGDLS and YYNGEE. The V end lost 0 bases, the J end lost 4 bases, and 13 bases lay between the germline ends. The CDR3 contains 15 residues. Turning to this clonotype: The antigen remains undetermined.

TCRdb re-called the 5' RACE reads through MiXCR, storing one row per CDR3 protein. The profile shows 350,000 to 550,000 distinct CDR3 sequences, about 20% of them singletons. This TCR derives from a man younger than 35 who had mild COVID-19 (a few samples of this study predate the infection). Cell type and time point are not known. This sequence joins TRBV9 and TRBJ1-2; tentatively, D is TRBD1 (5 bases). The sample was PBMCs or a T cell subset sorted from them (not recorded which). CDR3 DNA: TGTGCCAGCAGCGTAGAGGGGACGGACTCCTATGGCTACACCTTC. This sequence encodes CASSVEGTDSYGYTF.